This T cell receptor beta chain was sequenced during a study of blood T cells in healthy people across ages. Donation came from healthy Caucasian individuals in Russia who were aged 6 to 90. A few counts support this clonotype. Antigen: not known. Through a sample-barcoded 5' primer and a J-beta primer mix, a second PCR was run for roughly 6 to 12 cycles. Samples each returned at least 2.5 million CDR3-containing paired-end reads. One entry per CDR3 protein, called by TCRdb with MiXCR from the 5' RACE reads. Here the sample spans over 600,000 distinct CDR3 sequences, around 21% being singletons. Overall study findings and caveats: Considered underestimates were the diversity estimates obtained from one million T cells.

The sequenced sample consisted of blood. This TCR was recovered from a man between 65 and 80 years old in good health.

CDR3 loop: CSAMTGTSSYEQYF. As DNA, the CDR3 is TGCAGTGCTATGACCGGGACTAGCTCTTACGAGCAGTACTTC. V is TRBV20-1 and J is TRBJ2-7; TRBD2 aligns across 9 bases. Germline CDR1 is DFQATT and CDR2 is SNEGSKA (reference sequence). V was pared by 4 bases and J by 4 bases, with 8 bases of the junction left unmatched. CDR3 length: 14 residues.